These 7 T cell receptor beta chains were all obtained from the same sample, sequenced in a study of shared clonotypes between healthy human individuals. TCRdb's copy holds only in-frame clones and misses some; the assay was immunoSEQ multiplex PCR. Of about 2 million clones listed, roughly 94% were seen once; the top ten hold 0.9% to 1.3%. The naive CD8 subset, CD45RO-negative cells positively selected for CCR7, excluded terminally differentiated effector memory CD45RA+ cells. The sequencing input was naive CD8+ T cells sorted from blood. The receptors come from a man younger than 35 in good health.

To note about this clone: Other nucleotide sequences from this sample produce the same CDR3. V is TRBV5-6 and J is TRBJ2-7; D is unresolved. V was clipped by 0 bases and J by 1 base, with 8 bases between them. CDR1 and CDR2 (germline): SGHDT, YYEEEE. The CDR3 sequence is 14 residues long. The CDR3: CASSLVGGSYEQYF. The CDR3 DNA follows: TGTGCCAGCAGCTTGGTTGGCGGATCCTACGAGCAGTACTTC.

The rearrangement links TRBV28 to TRBJ2-7, with TRBD2 identical over 9 bases. Germline V gene lookup returns CDR1 MDHEN and CDR2 SYDVKM. There are 16 residues in the CDR3. With V trimmed by 5 bases and J by 0 bases, 8 bases remained unmatched. CDR3 in DNA: TGTGCCAGCAGTCCCCTTCTAGCGGGGATCTCCTACGAGCAGTACTTC. This encodes CASSPLLAGISYEQYF.

The table lists this clone with many counts. The rearrangement links TRBV7-6 to TRBJ2-7, with TRBD2 matching over 9 bases. This CDR3 spans 16 amino acids. Losses at the gene ends were 3 bases for V and 3 bases for J; bases not matched to a gene: 9. Germline V lookup: CDR1 SGHVS, CDR2 FNYEAQ. Here the CDR3 DNA reads TGTGCCAGCAGCTTCAGCGGCGGTAGCGGGAGCTACGAGCAGTACTTC. It codes for CASSFSGGSGSYEQYF. Variable domain in full (rest from reference TRBV7-6 and TRBJ2-7): GAGVSQSPRYKVTKRGQDVALRCDPISGHVSLYWYRQALGQGPEFLTYFNYEAQQDKSGLPNDRFSAERPEGSISTLTIQRTEQRDSAMYRCASSFSGGSGSYEQYFGPGTRLTVT.

A single count supports this clone. The chain recombines TRBV19 with TRBJ1-3; no firm D call. Germline V gene lookup returns CDR1 LNHDA and CDR2 SQIVND (reference sequence). There are 14 residues in the CDR3. V was trimmed by 3 bases and J by 0 bases, leaving 6 bases between them. CDR3 protein: CASSMASSGNTIYF. CDR3 DNA: TGTGCCAGTAGTATGGCGAGCTCTGGAAACACCATATATTTT.

The chain is built from TRBV4-1 and TRBJ2-7; TRBD1 agrees at 10 bases. Germline CDR1 is MGHRA and CDR2 is YSYEKL. After removal of 7 bases from V and 2 bases from J, the junction contained 5 bases not matched to a gene. The CDR3 runs 14 residues. The CDR3 DNA sequence: TGCGCCAGCACCTGGGGGACAGGGGCCTACGAGCAGTACTTC. It codes for CASTWGTGAYEQYF.

This chain joins TRBV11-2 and TRBJ2-7, with D perhaps matching TRBD1 or TRBD2 (5 bases each). Trimming removed 2 bases at V and 4 bases at J, with 15 bases between. The length of the CDR3 is 15 residues. The germline gives CDR1 SGHAT, CDR2 FQNNGV. CDR3 residues: CASSLFGTDGYEQYF. The DNA for the CDR3 is TGTGCCAGCAGCTTATTCGGGACGGACGGGTACGAGCAGTACTTC. The entire variable domain, with the rest obtained from reference TRBV11-2 and TRBJ2-7, is as follows: EAGVAQSPRYKIIEKRQSVAFWCNPISGHATLYWYQQILGQGPKLLIQFQNNGVVDDSQLPKDRFSAERLKGVDSTLKIQPAKLEDSAVYLCASSLFGTDGYEQYFGPGTRLTVT.

The V gene is TRBV9, the J gene TRBJ1-2; unclear D gene. Germline CDR1 and CDR2: SGDLS and YYNGEE. V was trimmed by 0 bases and J by 4 bases, leaving 10 bases between them. There are 14 residues in the CDR3. CDR3 sequence: CASSVGGGFYGYTF. CDR3 sequence (DNA): TGTGCCAGCAGCGTAGGTGGAGGCTTCTATGGCTACACCTTC. Full variable domain (missing parts from reference TRBV9 and TRBJ1-2): DSGVTQTPKHLITATGQRVTLRCSPRSGDLSVYWYQQSLDQGLQFLIQYYNGEERAKGNILERFSAQQFPDLHSELNLSSLELGDSALYFCASSVGGGFYGYTFGSGTRLTVV.